This T cell receptor beta chain emerged from a study of cytomegalovirus exposure and HLA in healthy donors. Losses at the gene ends were 2 bases for V and 8 bases for J; bases not matched to a gene: 8. This CDR3 spans 15 amino acids. Germline V lookup: CDR1 SGDLS, CDR2 YYNGEE. Researchers ran the PCR with 60 Vbeta and 13 Jbeta primers. Measured with immunoSEQ multiplex PCR; TCRdb has only the in-frame clones, and not every one. The table has 68,000 or so clones, around four fifths seen once. The origin of this receptor is a young woman in good health and CMV-seronegative. The V and J genes are TRBV9 and TRBJ1-4; 8 bases agree with TRBD1. The specimen was PBMCs. This CDR3 is CASSVLQGGGEKLFF. The CDR3 nucleotides read TGTGCCAGCAGCGTCCTACAGGGGGGTGGGGAAAAACTGTTTTTT. Based on the CDR3 plus reference TRBV9 and TRBJ1-4, the full variable domain is DSGVTQTPKHLITATGQRVTLRCSPRSGDLSVYWYQQSLDQGLQFLIQYYNGEERAKGNILERFSAQQFPDLHSELNLSSLELGDSALYFCASSVLQGGGEKLFFGSGTQLSVL.